Sequencing of this TCR beta chain was carried out in a study of control samples from healthy donors and cancer patients. This CDR3 spans 11 amino acids. CDR1 is MDHEN and CDR2 is SYDVKM in the germline V gene. With 5 bases removed from V and 2 bases from J, the gap between germline ends came to 3 bases. Some clones are missing from TCRdb's copy, which holds only in-frame ones; the method was immunoSEQ multiplex PCR. This sample has some 70,000 clones; over 80% occur once, and the top ten carry approximately 15%. This clone was counted a few times. Other DNA variants within this sample encode the same CDR3.

The specimen was blood. The chain combines TRBV28 with TRBJ1-2; D call uncertain. This TCR was sampled from a man between 60 and 75 years old in good health. The CDR3 coding sequence is TGTGCCAGCAGTATAAACTATGGCTACACCTTC. It yields the protein CASSINYGYTF.